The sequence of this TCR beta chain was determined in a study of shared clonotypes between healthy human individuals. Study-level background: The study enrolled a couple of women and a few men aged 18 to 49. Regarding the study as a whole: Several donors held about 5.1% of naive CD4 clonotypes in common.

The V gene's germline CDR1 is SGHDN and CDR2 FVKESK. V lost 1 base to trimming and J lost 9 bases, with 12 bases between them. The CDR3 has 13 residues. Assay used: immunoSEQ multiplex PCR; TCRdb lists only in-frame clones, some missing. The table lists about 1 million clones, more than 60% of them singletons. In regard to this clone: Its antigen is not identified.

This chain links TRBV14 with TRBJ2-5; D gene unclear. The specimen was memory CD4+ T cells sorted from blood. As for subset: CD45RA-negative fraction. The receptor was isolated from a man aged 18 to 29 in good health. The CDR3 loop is CASSQVGQVSQYF. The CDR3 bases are TGTGCCAGCAGCCAAGTCGGGCAGGTGTCCCAGTACTTC. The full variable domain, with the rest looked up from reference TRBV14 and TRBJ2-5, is EAGVTQFPSHSVIEKGQTVTLRCDPISGHDNLYWYRRVMGKEIKFLLHFVKESKQDESGMPNNRFLAERTGGTYSTLKVQPAELEDSGVYFCASSQVGQVSQYFGPGTRLLVL.